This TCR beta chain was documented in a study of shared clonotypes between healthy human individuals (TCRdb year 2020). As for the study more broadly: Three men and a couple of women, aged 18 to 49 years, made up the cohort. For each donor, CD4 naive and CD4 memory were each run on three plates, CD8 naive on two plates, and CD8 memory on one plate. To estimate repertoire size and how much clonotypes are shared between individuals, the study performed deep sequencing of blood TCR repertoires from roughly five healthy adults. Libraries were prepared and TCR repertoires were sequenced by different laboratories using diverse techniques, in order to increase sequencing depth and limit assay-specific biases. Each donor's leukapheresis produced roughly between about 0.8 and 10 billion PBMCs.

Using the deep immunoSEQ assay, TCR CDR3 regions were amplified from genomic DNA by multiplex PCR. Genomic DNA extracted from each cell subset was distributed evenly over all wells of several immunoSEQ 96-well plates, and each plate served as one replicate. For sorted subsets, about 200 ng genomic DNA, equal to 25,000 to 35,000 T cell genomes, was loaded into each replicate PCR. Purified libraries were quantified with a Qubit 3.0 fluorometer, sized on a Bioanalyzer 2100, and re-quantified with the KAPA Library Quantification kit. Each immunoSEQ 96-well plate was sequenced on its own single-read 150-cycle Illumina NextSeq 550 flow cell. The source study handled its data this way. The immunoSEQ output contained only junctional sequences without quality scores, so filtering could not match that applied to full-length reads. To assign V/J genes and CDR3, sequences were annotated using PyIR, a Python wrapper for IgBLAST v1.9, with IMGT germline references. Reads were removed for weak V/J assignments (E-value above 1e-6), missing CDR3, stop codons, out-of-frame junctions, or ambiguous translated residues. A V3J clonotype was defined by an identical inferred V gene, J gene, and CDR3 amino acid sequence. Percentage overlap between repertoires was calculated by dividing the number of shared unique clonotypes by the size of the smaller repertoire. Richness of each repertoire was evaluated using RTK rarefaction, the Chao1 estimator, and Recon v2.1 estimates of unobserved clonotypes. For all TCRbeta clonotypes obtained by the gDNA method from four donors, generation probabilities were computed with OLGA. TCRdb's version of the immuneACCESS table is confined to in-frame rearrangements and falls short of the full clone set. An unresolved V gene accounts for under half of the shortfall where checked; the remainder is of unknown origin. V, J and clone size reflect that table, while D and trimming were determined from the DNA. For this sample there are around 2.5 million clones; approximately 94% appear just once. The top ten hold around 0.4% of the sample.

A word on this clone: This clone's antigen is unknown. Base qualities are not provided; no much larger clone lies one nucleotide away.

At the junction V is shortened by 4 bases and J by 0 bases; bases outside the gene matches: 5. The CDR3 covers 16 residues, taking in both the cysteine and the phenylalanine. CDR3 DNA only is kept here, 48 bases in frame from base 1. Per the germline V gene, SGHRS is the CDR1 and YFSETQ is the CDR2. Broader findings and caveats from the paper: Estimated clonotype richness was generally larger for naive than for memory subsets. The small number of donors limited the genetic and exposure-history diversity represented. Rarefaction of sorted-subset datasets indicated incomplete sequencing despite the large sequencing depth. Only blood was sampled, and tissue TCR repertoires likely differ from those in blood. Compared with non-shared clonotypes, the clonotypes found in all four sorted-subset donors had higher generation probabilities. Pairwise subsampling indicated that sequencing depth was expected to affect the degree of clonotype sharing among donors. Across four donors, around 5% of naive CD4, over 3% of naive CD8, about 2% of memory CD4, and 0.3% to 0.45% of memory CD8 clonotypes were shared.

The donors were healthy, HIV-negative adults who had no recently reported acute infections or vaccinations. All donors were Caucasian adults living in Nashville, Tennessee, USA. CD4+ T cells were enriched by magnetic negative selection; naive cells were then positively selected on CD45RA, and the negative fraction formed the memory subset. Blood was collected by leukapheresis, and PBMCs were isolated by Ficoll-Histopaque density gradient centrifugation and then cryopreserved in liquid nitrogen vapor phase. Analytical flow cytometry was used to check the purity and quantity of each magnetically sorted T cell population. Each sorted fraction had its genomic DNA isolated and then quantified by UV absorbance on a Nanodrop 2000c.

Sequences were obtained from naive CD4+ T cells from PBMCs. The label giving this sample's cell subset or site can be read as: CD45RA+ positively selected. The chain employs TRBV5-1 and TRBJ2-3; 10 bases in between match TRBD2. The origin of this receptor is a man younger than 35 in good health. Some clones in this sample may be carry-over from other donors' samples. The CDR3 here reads CASSLPTSGSTDTQYF. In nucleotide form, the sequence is TGCGCCAGCAGCCTGCCGACTAGCGGGAGCACAGATACGCAGTATTTT.